These 26 T cell receptor beta chains were all obtained from the same sample, sequenced in a study of blood T cell repertoires in COVID-19. Repertoires were generated with immunoSEQ multiplex PCR, while TCRdb's copy carries only in-frame clones and drops some. The table has about 130,000 clones, roughly 85% seen once. The sequencing input was peripheral blood. The receptor set was obtained from a man older than 75 with active or convalescent COVID-19.

This chain connects TRBV2 to TRBJ2-3; no clear D gene. This CDR3 has 10 residues. The germline V gene has CDR1 SNHLY and CDR2 FYNNEI. The CDR3 sequence is CCVSTDTQYF. Written as DNA, the CDR3 is TGTTGCGTGAGCACAGATACGCAGTATTTT.

The V gene is TRBV6-4, the J gene TRBJ2-3; TRBD2 matches at 8 bases. Germline V gene data show CDR1 as MRHNA and CDR2 as SNTAGT. The junction had 3 bases not matched to a gene; V was cut back by 3 bases and J by 1 base. The CDR3 has 15 amino acids. The chain's CDR3 is CASSEFGGGTDTQYF. The CDR3, as DNA: TGTGCCAGCAGTGAGTTCGGGGGGGGCACAGATACGCAGTATTTT.

This chain connects TRBV7-2 to TRBJ2-2, with 11 bases fitting TRBD2. The CDR3 consists of 16 residues. CDR1 is SGHTA, CDR2 FQGNSA, per germline. The junction had 8 bases not matched to a gene; V was cut back by 6 bases and J by 5 bases. Here the CDR3 DNA reads TGTGCCAGCAGACGAGGCCCTAGCGGGGGGACCGGGGAGCTGTTTTTT. This sequence encodes CASRRGPSGGTGELFF.

The sample holds a few counts of this clone. The rearrangement uses TRBV6-5 and TRBJ1-2; 12 bases map to TRBD1. CDR1 and CDR2 from the germline V gene are MNHEY and SVGAGI. CDR3 length: 13 residues. The trim removed 9 bases at V and 6 bases at J, leaving 5 bases unmatched. In DNA form, the CDR3 reads TGTGCCAGTCCGGGACAGGGGGCGGATGGCTACACCTTC. It translates to CASPGQGADGYTF.

The V call is TRBV27, the J call TRBJ1-1; D not resolved. This CDR3 region has 13 residues. In germline, CDR1 is MNHEY, CDR2 SMNVEV (reference sequence). Trimming shortened V by 6 bases and J by 3 bases, and 11 bases separated the two germline ends. CDR3 in amino acids: CASSLSSYTEAFF. CDR3 DNA: TGTGCCAGCAGCTTAAGCTCCTACACTGAAGCTTTCTTT.

This chain joins TRBV18 and TRBJ2-1; a weak D match, TRBD1 (6 bases). CDR1 is KGHSH and CDR2 is LQKENI in the germline V gene. The CDR3 is 17 residues long. Trimming removed 0 bases at V and 5 bases at J, with 17 bases between. The CDR3 sequence is CASSPPVSGRGDNEQFF. CDR3 DNA: TGTGCCAGCTCACCACCGGTTTCGGGCAGGGGTGACAATGAGCAGTTCTTC.

This chain uses TRBV5-6 with TRBJ2-7; no clear D gene. This CDR3 has 12 residues. Germline CDR1 reads SGHDT; CDR2 reads YYEEEE. V gave up 1 base and J gave up 3 bases, with 5 bases separating them. For the CDR3, the DNA is TGTGCCAGCAGCTTGCTCGGCTACGAGCAGTACTTC. It is translated as CASSLLGYEQYF.

J is TRBJ1-4 and V is TRBV2, with 7 bases identical to TRBD1. CDR3 length equals 15 residues. Per the germline V gene, CDR1 is SNHLY and CDR2 is FYNNEI. After removal of 6 bases from V and 8 bases from J, the junction contained 12 bases not matched to a gene. The CDR3 nucleotides read TGTGCCAGCAGAGACTATACAGGGGAGGAGGAAAAACTGTTTTTT. It codes for CASRDYTGEEEKLFF.

This chain links TRBV4-3 with TRBJ2-3, with a possible D match to TRBD2 (5 bases). This CDR3 is built from 17 residues. V lost 0 bases, J lost 2 bases, and 15 bases lay in between. Germline assignment: CDR1 LGHNA and CDR2 YSLEER. The DNA of the CDR3 is TGCGCCAGCAGCCAAGATTGGAGGCCCACTTTCACAGATACGCAGTATTTT. Residues: CASSQDWRPTFTDTQYF.

The rearrangement uses TRBV7-2 and TRBJ2-7; 8 bases are shared with TRBD1. V was pared by 6 bases and J by 2 bases, with 9 bases of the junction left unmatched. In germline, CDR1 is SGHTA, CDR2 FQGNSA. This CDR3 region has 15 residues. CDR3 in DNA: TGTGCCAGCAGTTTGACCGGGACAGGAGCCTACGAGCAGTACTTC. Residues: CASSLTGTGAYEQYF.

This clone was observed a few times. CDR3 nucleotide sequence: TGTGCCAGATTAGCGATTTCCTACAATGAGCAGTTCTTC. Residues: CARLAISYNEQFF. The chain links TRBV2 to TRBJ2-1, with D possibly being TRBD2 (5 bases). V was trimmed by 9 bases and J by 1 base, leaving 10 bases between them. CDR3 length: 13 residues. Germline assignment: CDR1 SNHLY and CDR2 FYNNEI.

The chain links TRBV29-1 to TRBJ2-5; 9 bases fit TRBD1. With 6 bases clipped from V and 1 base from J, the junction kept 18 bases outside the gene matches. The germline V gene encodes CDR1 SQVTM and CDR2 ANQGSEA. The CDR3 consists of 18 residues. The CDR3, as DNA: TGCAGCGTATTACAGGGGGCGCGCCCGGGGGTCTTCCAAGAGACCCAGTACTTC. This translates into CSVLQGARPGVFQETQYF. Full variable domain (remainder filled in from reference TRBV29-1 and TRBJ2-5): SAVISQKPSRDICQRGTSLTIQCQVDSQVTMMFWYRQQPGQSLTLIATANQGSEATYESGFVIDKFPISRPNLTFSTLTVSNMSPEDSSIYLCSVLQGARPGVFQETQYFGPGTRLLVL.

Here the CDR3 reads CASRDRGNTEAFF. CDR3 coding DNA: TGTGCCTCCCGTGACAGGGGAAACACTGAAGCTTTCTTT. The rearrangement links TRBV24-1 to TRBJ1-1; 8 nucleotides match TRBD1. V gave up 12 bases and J gave up 2 bases; unmatched junction bases: 7. Germline CDR1 and CDR2: KGHDR and SFDVKD. The CDR3 totals 13 residues.

The J gene is TRBJ1-1, the V gene TRBV28; 7 positions match TRBD1. This CDR3 has 14 amino acids. Germline CDR1 is MDHEN and CDR2 is SYDVKM. Trimming removed 6 bases from V and 0 bases from J; junction bases left unmatched: 4. CDR3 nucleotides: TGTGCCAGCAGGCTAGGGACAGTGAACACTGAAGCTTTCTTT. Translated, it gives CASRLGTVNTEAFF. Complete variable domain (other parts from reference TRBV28 and TRBJ1-1): DVKVTQSSRYLVKRTGEKVFLECVQDMDHENMFWYRQDPGLGLRLIYFSYDVKMKEKGDIPEGYSVSREKKERFSLILESASTNQTSMYLCASRLGTVNTEAFFGQGTRLTVV.

The V and J genes are TRBV18 and TRBJ1-2; 7 positions agree with TRBD1. Germline CDR1 reads KGHSH; CDR2 reads LQKENI. The CDR3 contains 12 residues. The ends lost 4 bases at V and 6 bases at J; junction bases unmatched: 2. The CDR3 DNA reads as TGTGCCAGCTCACGCGACAGGGATGGCTACACCTTC. Translation: CASSRDRDGYTF.

V usage is TRBV5-1 and J usage is TRBJ2-7; 7 bases are shared with TRBD1. Germline-derived CDR1 and CDR2 are SGHRS and YFSETQ. The V and J ends lost 3 bases and 4 bases, in that order; junction bases with no gene match: 19. The CDR3 consists of 18 residues. In nucleotides, the CDR3 is TGCGCCAGCAGCTCCACCTCGTTGTCGTCGACAGGGAATTACGAGCAGTACTTC. Its protein is CASSSTSLSSTGNYEQYF.

J is TRBJ1-5 and V is TRBV4-1; D not certain. Germline V gives CDR1 MGHRA, CDR2 YSYEKL. Trimming pared 1 base from V and 5 bases from J, leaving 15 bases between. The CDR3 consists of 16 residues. CDR3 DNA: TGCGCCAGCAGCCAAGGGCACCTCTCGGGGTATCAGCCCCAGCATTTT. It yields the protein CASSQGHLSGYQPQHF.

CDR3 sequence: CASSPYRAPGANVLTF. The CDR3 DNA follows: TGTGCCAGCAGCCCTTACAGGGCCCCTGGGGCCAACGTCCTGACTTTC. J is TRBJ2-6 and V is TRBV7-8, with D maybe TRBD1 (6 bases). Germline V gives CDR1 SGHVS, CDR2 FQNEAQ. The CDR3 extends over 16 amino acids. V was trimmed by 5 bases and J by 2 bases, leaving 13 bases between them.

CDR3 in amino acids: CASRRTSGETQYF. The CDR3 DNA is TGCGCCAGCAGGCGGACTAGCGGAGAGACCCAGTACTTC. The V and J genes are TRBV4-1 and TRBJ2-5; 10 bases are shared with TRBD2. CDR3 length: 13 residues. The ends lost 6 bases at V and 4 bases at J; junction bases unmatched: 2. Germline V gives CDR1 MGHRA, CDR2 YSYEKL.

The sample holds a few counts of this clone. The V and J genes are TRBV18 and TRBJ1-1; tentatively, D is TRBD1 (5 bases). The CDR3 length is 13 residues. Germline CDR1 and CDR2: KGHSH and LQKENI. Trimming stripped 3 bases from V and 11 bases from J, with 16 bases between. The CDR3 DNA reads TGTGCCAGCTCACCCCTCGGGGGGGAGGAGGCTTTCTTT. This translates into CASSPLGGEEAFF.

The rearrangement links TRBV7-2 to TRBJ1-3; D is unclear. Germline V gene sequence: CDR1 SGHTA, CDR2 FQGNSA. V shed 1 base and J shed 7 bases, with 5 bases lying between them. CDR3 size: 12 residues. CDR3 in DNA: TGTGCCAGCAGCTTAGTCGCGAACACCATATATTTT. It encodes CASSLVANTIYF.

The count of this clone is one. CDR3 residues: CASSEKETQYF. The DNA of the CDR3 is TGTGCCAGCAGCGAGAAGGAGACCCAGTACTTC. The V gene is TRBV7-6, the J gene TRBJ2-5; the D is unclear. CDR1 and CDR2 (germline): SGHVS, FNYEAQ. The CDR3 totals 11 residues. V shed 5 bases and J shed 5 bases, with 6 bases lying between them.

The genes are TRBV15 and TRBJ2-7; 9 positions agree with TRBD1. Germline loops: CDR1 LNHNV, CDR2 YYDKDF (reference sequence). After removal of 5 bases from V and 4 bases from J, the junction contained 6 bases not matched to a gene. This CDR3 contains 14 residues. DNA for the CDR3: TGTGCCACCAGCTTCCGGACAGGGGCGTACGAGCAGTACTTC. Encoded protein: CATSFRTGAYEQYF.

The rearrangement joins TRBV14 to TRBJ1-1; unclear D gene. The germline V and J ends were trimmed by 2 bases and 1 base, with 8 bases remaining between them. CDR1 SGHDN and CDR2 FVKESK come from the germline V gene. This CDR3 has 14 residues. CDR3 loop: CASSQYRGNTEAFF. The DNA of the CDR3 is TGTGCCAGCAGCCAATACCGGGGGAACACTGAAGCTTTCTTT.

This chain connects TRBV4-1 to TRBJ2-1; TRBD2 might be the D (6 bases). V lost 3 bases, J lost 6 bases, and 12 bases lay in between. CDR1 MGHRA and CDR2 YSYEKL come from the germline V gene. The CDR3 covers 14 residues. The CDR3 protein is CASSHGGLSNEQFF. The CDR3 nucleotides read TGCGCCAGCAGCCATGGGGGACTTTCCAATGAGCAGTTCTTC.

The J gene is TRBJ2-1, the V gene TRBV7-3, with D possibly TRBD2 on 5 matching bases. The ends were cut back, 2 bases at V and 11 bases at J, with 10 bases in the middle. CDR1 is SGHTA, CDR2 FQGTGA, per germline. The CDR3 is made up of 12 amino acids. The CDR3 coding sequence is TGTGCCAGCAGCTTAGAGGCCGGGAAGCAGTTCTTC. Its translation: CASSLEAGKQFF.